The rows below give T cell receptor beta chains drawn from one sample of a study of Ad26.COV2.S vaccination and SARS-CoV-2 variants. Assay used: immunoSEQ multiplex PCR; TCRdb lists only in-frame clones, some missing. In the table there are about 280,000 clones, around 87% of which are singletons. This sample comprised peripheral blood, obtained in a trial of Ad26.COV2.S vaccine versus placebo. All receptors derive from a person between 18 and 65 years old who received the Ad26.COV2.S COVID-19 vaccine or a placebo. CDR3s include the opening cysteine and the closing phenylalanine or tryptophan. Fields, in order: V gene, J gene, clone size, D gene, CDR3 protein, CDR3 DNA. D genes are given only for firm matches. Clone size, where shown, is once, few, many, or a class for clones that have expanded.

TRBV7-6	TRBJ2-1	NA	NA	CASSPWIVGEQFF	TGTGCCAGCAGCCCCTGGATAGTGGGGGAGCAGTTCTTC
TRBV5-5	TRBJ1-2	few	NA	CASSWGGGRYGYTF	TGTGCCAGCAGCTGGGGCGGGGGCAGGTATGGCTACACCTTC
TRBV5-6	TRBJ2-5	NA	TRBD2	CASSLSGRPQETQYF	TGTGCCAGCAGCTTAAGCGGGAGGCCGCAAGAGACCCAGTACTTC
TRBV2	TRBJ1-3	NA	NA	CASGAGNSGNTIYF	TGTGCCAGCGGGGCCGGAAATTCTGGAAACACCATATATTTT
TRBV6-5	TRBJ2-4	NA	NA	CASGAGLAKNIQYF	TGTGCCAGCGGGGCGGGACTAGCCAAAAACATTCAGTACTTC
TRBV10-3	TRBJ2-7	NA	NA	CAIRNLGGIGEQYF	TGTGCCATCAGAAACTTAGGAGGGATCGGCGAGCAGTACTTC
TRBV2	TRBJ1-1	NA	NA	CASRSDSYMNTEAFF	TGTGCCAGCAGATCCGACAGTTATATGAACACTGAAGCTTTCTTT
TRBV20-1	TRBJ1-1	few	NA	CSARGLEAFF	TGCAGTGCTAGAGGGCTTGAAGCTTTCTTT
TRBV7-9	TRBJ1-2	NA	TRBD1	CASSLAGQGAFNYGYTF	TGTGCCAGCAGCTTAGCCGGACAGGGGGCTTTCAACTATGGCTACACCTTC
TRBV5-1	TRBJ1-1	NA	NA	CASSLWTEAFF	TGCGCCAGCAGCTTATGGACTGAAGCTTTCTTT
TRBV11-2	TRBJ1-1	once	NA	CASSLVNSPYTEAFF	TGTGCCAGCAGCTTAGTGAACAGTCCCTACACTGAAGCTTTCTTT
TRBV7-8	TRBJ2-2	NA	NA	CASSLGRNTGELFF	TGTGCCAGCAGCTTAGGCCGGAACACCGGGGAGCTGTTTTTT
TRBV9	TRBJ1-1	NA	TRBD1	CASSAQGWDTEAFF	TGTGCCAGCAGCGCACAGGGGTGGGACACTGAAGCTTTCTTT
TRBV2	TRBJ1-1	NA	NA	CAGRGSQSPEAFF	TGTGCCGGGCGGGGGAGCCAGTCGCCTGAAGCTTTCTTT
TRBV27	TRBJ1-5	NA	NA	CASSSRGQPQHF	TGTGCCAGCAGTTCCAGAGGACAGCCCCAGCATTTT
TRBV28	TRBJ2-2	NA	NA	CASSLLGRNTGELFF	TGTGCCAGCAGTTTATTAGGCAGGAACACCGGGGAGCTGTTTTTT
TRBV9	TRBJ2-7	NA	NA	CASSVASGREQYF	TGTGCCAGCAGCGTAGCTTCAGGTCGCGAGCAGTACTTC
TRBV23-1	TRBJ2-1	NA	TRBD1	CASSQSMGQGSSYNEQFF	TGCGCCAGCAGTCAATCGATGGGACAGGGTTCCTCCTACAATGAGCAGTTCTTC
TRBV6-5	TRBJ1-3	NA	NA	CASSYGRGGQGNTIYF	TGTGCCAGCAGTTACGGCAGGGGAGGCCAAGGAAACACCATATATTTT
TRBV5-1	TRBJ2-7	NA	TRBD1	CASSAGTGILEQYF	TGCGCCAGCAGCGCCGGGACAGGGATCCTCGAGCAGTACTTC
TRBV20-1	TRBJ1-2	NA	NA	CSASGEGGGSGYTF	TGCAGTGCTAGTGGTGAGGGGGGAGGGAGCGGCTACACCTTC
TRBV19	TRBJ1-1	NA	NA	CASSPMTVMNTEAFF	TGTGCCAGTAGTCCAATGACAGTCATGAACACTGAAGCTTTCTTT
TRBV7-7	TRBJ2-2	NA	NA	CASSWGRNTGELFF	TGTGCTAGCAGCTGGGGGCGGAACACCGGGGAGCTGTTTTTT
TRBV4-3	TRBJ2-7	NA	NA	CASSQERFGEQYF	TGCGCCAGCAGCCAAGAAAGGTTTGGAGAGCAGTACTTC
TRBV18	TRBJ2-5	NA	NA	CASSRLSETQYF	TGTGCCAGCTCACGACTAAGTGAGACCCAGTACTTC
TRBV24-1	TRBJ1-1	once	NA	CATSVTEAFF	TGTGCCACCAGTGTGACTGAAGCTTTCTTT
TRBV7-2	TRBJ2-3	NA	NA	CASSQDSVDTQYF	TGTGCCAGCAGCCAAGATTCAGTAGATACGCAGTATTTT
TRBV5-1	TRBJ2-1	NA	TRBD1	CASSLVGQGVVEQFF	TGCGCCAGCAGCTTGGTGGGACAGGGGGTGGTTGAGCAGTTCTTC
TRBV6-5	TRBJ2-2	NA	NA	CASSKTGLAGELFF	TGTGCCAGCTCCAAAACAGGGTTAGCCGGGGAGCTGTTTTTT
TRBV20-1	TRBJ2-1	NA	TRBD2	CSASRWRGGNNEQFF	TGCAGTGCTAGTAGGTGGCGGGGGGGGAACAATGAGCAGTTCTTC
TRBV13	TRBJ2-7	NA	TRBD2	CASSSGTSDSYEQYF	TGTGCCAGCAGCTCAGGGACTAGCGACTCCTACGAGCAGTACTTC
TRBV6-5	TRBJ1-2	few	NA	CASSYSEREVYGYTF	TGTGCCAGCAGTTACTCCGAGAGGGAGGTCTATGGCTACACCTTC
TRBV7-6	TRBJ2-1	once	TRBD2	CASSLLGGAYNEQFF	TGTGCCAGCAGCTTACTGGGGGGGGCCTACAATGAGCAGTTCTTC
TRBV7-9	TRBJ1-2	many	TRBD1	CASSGTVLNYGYTF	TGTGCCAGCAGCGGGACAGTTCTTAACTATGGCTACACCTTC
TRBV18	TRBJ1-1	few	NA	CASSLQGMNTEAFF	TGTGCCAGCTCACTCCAGGGGATGAACACTGAAGCTTTCTTT
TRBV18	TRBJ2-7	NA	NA	CASSPPVDSYEQYF	TGTGCCAGCTCACCACCCGTCGATTCCTACGAGCAGTACTTC
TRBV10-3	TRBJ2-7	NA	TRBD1	CAISQGATSYEQYF	TGTGCCATCAGCCAGGGGGCCACTTCCTACGAGCAGTACTTC
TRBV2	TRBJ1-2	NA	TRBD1	CASSQTGYTYGYTF	TGTGCCAGCAGCCAGACAGGGTATACCTATGGCTACACCTTC
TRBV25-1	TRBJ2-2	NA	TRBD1	CASSETRGLSGELFF	TGTGCCAGCAGTGAAACAAGGGGGCTCTCCGGGGAGCTGTTTTTT
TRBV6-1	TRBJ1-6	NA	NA	CASSDPDSRASPLHF	TGTGCCAGCAGTGATCCAGACAGCCGGGCCTCACCCCTCCACTTT
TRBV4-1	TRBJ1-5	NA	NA	CASSQDGVSGDQPQHF	TGCGCCAGCAGCCAAGACGGGGTATCAGGGGATCAGCCCCAGCATTTT
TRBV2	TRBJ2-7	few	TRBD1	CASREWTGDAYEQYF	TGTGCCAGCAGGGAATGGACAGGGGACGCATACGAGCAGTACTTC
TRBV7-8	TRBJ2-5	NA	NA	CASSSRLRGALEETQYF	TGTGCCAGCAGCTCCCGTTTACGGGGGGCACTGGAAGAGACCCAGTACTTC
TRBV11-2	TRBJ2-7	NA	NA	CASSLGQFYEQYF	TGTGCCAGCAGCTTAGGACAGTTTTACGAGCAGTACTTC
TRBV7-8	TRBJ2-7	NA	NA	CASSRAYEQYF	TGTGCCAGCAGTCGGGCCTACGAGCAGTACTTC
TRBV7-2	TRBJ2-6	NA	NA	CASSLVGALSGANVLTF	TGTGCCAGCAGCTTAGTTGGGGCTCTCTCTGGGGCCAACGTCCTGACTTTC
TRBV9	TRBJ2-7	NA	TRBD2	CASSPRTSGSYEQYF	TGTGCCAGCAGCCCCCGGACTAGCGGGAGCTACGAGCAGTACTTC
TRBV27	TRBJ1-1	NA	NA	CASGLGAEAFF	TGTGCCAGCGGCCTGGGGGCTGAAGCTTTCTTT
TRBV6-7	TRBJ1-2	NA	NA	CASKSHGGHGYTF	TGTGCCAGCAAATCTCATGGAGGACATGGCTACACCTTC
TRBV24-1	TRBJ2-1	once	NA	CATRGGDYNEQFF	TGTGCCACCAGGGGAGGAGACTACAATGAGCAGTTCTTC
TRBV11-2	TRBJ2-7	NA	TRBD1	CASSLVVGTGSYEQYF	TGTGCCAGCAGCTTAGTGGTGGGGACAGGCTCTTACGAGCAGTACTTC
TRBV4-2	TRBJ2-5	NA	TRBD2	CASSLSSGREETQYF	TGTGCCAGCAGCCTCTCTAGCGGGAGAGAGGAGACCCAGTACTTC
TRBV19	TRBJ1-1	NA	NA	CASSIPFRGTEAFF	TGTGCCAGTAGTATCCCCTTCAGGGGAACTGAAGCTTTCTTT
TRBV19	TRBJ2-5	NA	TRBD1	CASSGRTGSIVETQYF	TGTGCCAGTAGTGGTAGGACAGGGTCGATCGTAGAGACCCAGTACTTC
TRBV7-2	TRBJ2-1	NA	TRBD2	CASTLLAGGPWNEQFF	TGTGCCAGCACCTTACTAGCGGGAGGGCCGTGGAATGAGCAGTTCTTC
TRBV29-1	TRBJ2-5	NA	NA	CSVPTRGRETQYF	TGCAGCGTCCCGACGAGGGGCAGAGAGACCCAGTACTTC
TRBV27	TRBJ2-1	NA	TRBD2	CASGRDRILAGVPNEQFF	TGTGCCAGCGGCCGGGACAGAATCCTAGCGGGAGTCCCCAATGAGCAGTTCTTC